The rows below give T cell receptor beta chains drawn from one sample of a study of OX40 agonist ivuxolimab in advanced cancers. The data were produced by immunoSEQ multiplex PCR, yet TCRdb's version contains in-frame clones alone and is incomplete. The data show about 53,000 clones, approximately 91% seen once. This specimen consisted of CD4+ or CD8+ T cells sorted from blood, obtained in a trial of the OX40 agonist ivuxolimab. Source of these receptors: an adult with an advanced solid tumor such as melanoma, head and neck, liver or kidney cancer. CDR3s include the opening cysteine and the closing phenylalanine or tryptophan. D genes are given only for firm matches. A row's size may be missing; if present it is once, few, many or a size class.

V gene	clone size	J gene	D gene	CDR3 DNA	CDR3 protein
TRBV2	-	TRBJ1-3	-	TGTGCCAGCAGTGAGGAAGGGTGGGACACCATATATTTT	CASSEEGWDTIYF
TRBV2	-	TRBJ2-1	-	TGTGCCAGCACCAATGCCCCGAATGAGCAGTTCTTC	CASTNAPNEQFF
TRBV7-2	-	TRBJ2-7	TRBD2	TGTGCCAGCAGCTTTCCGGGACTAGTAAGCGAGCAGTACTTC	CASSFPGLVSEQYF
TRBV4-2	once	TRBJ1-6	-	TGTGCCAGCAGCCAAGTACGGCAGGGTAATTCACCCCTCCACTTT	CASSQVRQGNSPLHF
TRBV10-3	-	TRBJ2-6	TRBD1	TGTGCCATCAGTGAGTCAGGGACAGCCTCTGGGGCCAACGTCCTGACTTTC	CAISESGTASGANVLTF
TRBV15	-	TRBJ1-6	-	TGTGCCACCAGCAGAGTAAATTCACCCCTCCACTTT	CATSRVNSPLHF
TRBV28	-	TRBJ1-1	-	TGTGCCAGCACCCCACTTTTAAACACTGAAGCTTTCTTT	CASTPLLNTEAFF
TRBV5-1	-	TRBJ1-6	-	TGCGCCAGCAGCTTGGGGGCCCTCAATTCACCCCTCCACTTT	CASSLGALNSPLHF
TRBV28	-	TRBJ2-2	-	TGTGCCAGCAGTCTCAACACCGGGGAGCTGTTTTTT	CASSLNTGELFF
TRBV6-1	once	TRBJ1-5	-	TGTGCCAGCACCAGGGGCAGGACGGGTGATCAGCCCCAGCATTTT	CASTRGRTGDQPQHF
TRBV7-9	-	TRBJ1-5	-	TGTGCCAGCAGCTTATTAAATCAGCCCCAGCATTTT	CASSLLNQPQHF
TRBV19	-	TRBJ1-5	TRBD1	TGTGCCAGTAGTGTCGGGACAGGGGGTAACAATCAGCCCCAGCATTTT	CASSVGTGGNNQPQHF
TRBV19	-	TRBJ2-1	-	TGTGCCAGTAGTAACGGGGTACAGTACCGAGCGCAGTTCTTC	CASSNGVQYRAQFF
TRBV30	-	TRBJ2-3	-	TGTGCCTGGAGTGGTGGGGTCACAGATACGCAGTATTTT	CAWSGGVTDTQYF
TRBV7-2	few	TRBJ1-5	-	TGTGCCAGCAGCCCCCGGGGGGAGGACAATCAGCCCCAGCATTTT	CASSPRGEDNQPQHF
TRBV2	once	TRBJ2-1	-	TGTGCCAGCAGGAGAAGCGGCTACAATGAGCAGTTCTTC	CASRRSGYNEQFF
TRBV29-1	-	TRBJ2-7	-	TGCAGCGTTGAATCGCGGAACTACGAGCAGTACTTC	CSVESRNYEQYF